A single sample gave rise to the 29 T cell receptor beta chains below, sequenced in a study of Graves' ophthalmopathy and Graves' hyperthyroidism. RNA transcripts were the template, and TCR beta CDR3 regions were amplified from them. The library came from an HTBI-primed first-round RT-PCR and a second-round multiplex PCR. In TCRdb, the multiplex PCR reads were re-called with MiXCR into one record per CDR3 protein. In the table there are 560,000 or so distinct CDR3 sequences, about 35% of which are singletons. Material for sequencing was peripheral blood or thyroid tissue (not recorded which). Receptors were obtained from an adult man with Graves' hyperthyroidism.

The V and J genes are TRBV4-1 and TRBJ1-2; possibly TRBD1 for D (6 bases). CDR1 MGHRA and CDR2 YSYEKL come from the germline V gene. Trimming pared 2 bases from V and 8 bases from J, leaving 12 bases between. This CDR3 region has 13 residues. The CDR3: CASSQTTGTGYTF. CDR3 nucleotides: TGCGCCAGCAGCCAAACTACAGGGACCGGCTACACCTTC.

The chain employs TRBV5-1 and TRBJ2-6, with 11 bases that match TRBD1. The CDR3 sequence is 21 residues long. The germline V gene encodes CDR1 SGHRS and CDR2 YFSETQ. V shed 2 bases, J shed 2 bases, and the junction held 15 bases outside the gene matches. The CDR3 is CASSLISGTGGIKTGANVLTF. CDR3 nucleotide sequence: TGCGCCAGCAGCTTAATATCCGGGACAGGGGGAATTAAAACTGGGGCCAACGTCCTGACTTTC. Together with reference TRBV5-1 and TRBJ2-6, the CDR3 gives the full variable domain: KAGVTQTPRYLIKTRGQQVTLSCSPISGHRSVSWYQQTPGQGLQFLFEYFSETQRNKGNFPGRFSGRQFSNSRSEMNVSTLELGDSALYLCASSLISGTGGIKTGANVLTFGAGSRLTVL.

In its sample, this clonotype was seen many times. The chain joins TRBV5-1 to TRBJ2-7, with no clear D. This CDR3 is 13 amino acids long. Germline CDR1 SGHRS, CDR2 YFSETQ. Trimming pared 0 bases from V and 4 bases from J, leaving 8 bases between. The CDR3, as DNA: TGCGCCAGCAGCTTGGAGTGGCGGTACGAGCAGTACTTC. Translation gives CASSLEWRYEQYF.

This clonotype was detected only once. This clone may be a read error of a much larger clone one base away. V gene TRBV12-3 or TRBV12-4 combines with J gene TRBJ2-7; 9 bases line up with TRBD2. The CDR3 is 14 residues long. V lost 4 bases and J lost 4; bases outside the gene matches: 5. The CDR3 DNA reads as TGTGCCAGCAGTTCTCATAGCGGGGGTTACGAGCAGTACTTC. Translating gives CASSSHSGGYEQYF.

This clonotype was observed many times. The gene calls are TRBV19 and TRBJ1-1; D not certain. The V gene's germline CDR1 is LNHDA and CDR2 SQIVND (reference sequence). This CDR3 is built from 15 residues. The V and J ends lost 7 bases and 4 bases respectively, with 19 bases between them. CDR3 in DNA: TGTGCCAGTATGCGCCAGCAACCCCGGGCCACTGAAGCTTTCTTT. Amino acids: CASMRQQPRATEAFF.

This clonotype was recorded a few times. The chain recombines TRBV19 with TRBJ1-1; possibly TRBD1 for D (5 bases). Trimming removed 11 bases from V and 0 bases from J, with 16 bases in between. Germline V gene sequence: CDR1 LNHDA, CDR2 SQIVND (reference sequence). CDR3 length equals 14 residues. The CDR3 is CAWSRGEMNTEAFF. CDR3 in DNA: TGTGCCTGGAGTCGGGGCGAAATGAACACTGAAGCTTTCTTT. Combining the CDR3 with reference TRBV19 and TRBJ1-1 gives the whole variable domain DGGITQSPKYLFRKEGQNVTLSCEQNLNHDAMYWYRQDPGQGLRLIYYSQIVNDFQKGDIAEGYSVSREKKESFPLTVTSAQKNPTAFYLCAWSRGEMNTEAFFGQGTRLTVV.

CDR3 nucleotides: TGTGCCAGCAGGACGGACAGGGTCACCGGGGAGCTGTTTTTT. Amino acid sequence: CASRTDRVTGELFF. The rearrangement joins TRBV2 to TRBJ2-2; 8 positions agree with TRBD1. Germline CDR1 and CDR2: SNHLY and FYNNEI. V dropped 6 bases and J dropped 4; count of bases not matched to a gene: 4. The CDR3 length is 14 residues.

V usage is TRBV7-2 and J usage is TRBJ1-2; D might be TRBD1 (5 bases). V lost 7 bases, J lost 7 bases, and 13 bases lay in between. CDR1 SGHTA and CDR2 FQGNSA come from the germline V gene. The CDR3 covers 12 residues. The DNA for the CDR3 is TGTGCCAGCACCTATGACGGGACTGGCTACACCTTC. Translation: CASTYDGTGYTF. The variable domain in full, completed from reference TRBV7-2 and TRBJ1-2, reads GAGVSQSPSNKVTEKGKDVELRCDPISGHTALYWYRQSLGQGLEFLIYFQGNSAPDKSGLPSDRFSAERTGGSVSTLTIQRTQQEDSAVYLCASTYDGTGYTFGSGTRLTVV.

This rearrangement joins TRBV10-3 to TRBJ2-2; 15 bases line up with TRBD2. CDR3 size: 17 residues. Germline V gene data show CDR1 as ENHRY and CDR2 as SYGVKD. Trimming at V came to 10 bases and at J to 4 bases, leaving 10 bases not matched to a gene. In DNA, the CDR3 is TGTGCCAGCACATGGACTAGCGGGGGGGGGCCCACCGGGGAGCTGTTTTTT. Translating it yields CASTWTSGGGPTGELFF.

With regard to this clonotype: This sequence may be a read error, since a much larger clone differs from it by one base. The chain recombines TRBV7-9 with TRBJ1-4, with a tentative D call TRBD1 (5 bases). This CDR3 has 14 amino acids. From germline, CDR1 is SEHNR and CDR2 FQNEAQ (reference sequence). DNA of the CDR3: TGCGCCATCAGCCCAGGGAGGGGTCATGAAAAACTGTTTTTT. Translated: CAISPGRGHEKLFF.

This clonotype was seen at least ten times. The chain recombines TRBV29-1 with TRBJ2-6, with 7 bases that match TRBD1. From germline, CDR1 is SQVTM and CDR2 ANQGSEA. This CDR3 spans 15 amino acids. Losses at the gene ends were 4 bases for V and 0 bases for J; bases not matched to a gene: 3. The CDR3 region is CSVGQGISGANVLTF. The CDR3 nucleotides are TGCAGCGTTGGACAGGGAATCTCTGGGGCCAACGTCCTGACTTTC.

There are many counts of this clonotype. V usage is TRBV20-1 and J usage is TRBJ1-1; 8 nucleotides match TRBD1. This CDR3 contains 16 residues. V dropped 5 bases and J dropped 2; count of bases not matched to a gene: 13. The germline V gene encodes CDR1 DFQATT and CDR2 SNEGSKA (reference sequence). The CDR3 bases are TGCAGTGCTTCTACAGGGGGATTAGTGGTAAACACTGAAGCTTTCTTT. This gives the protein CSASTGGLVVNTEAFF.

This clonotype was found once. This chain uses TRBV20-1 with TRBJ1-5; a possible D gene is TRBD1 (5 bases). Germline-derived CDR1 and CDR2 are DFQATT and SNEGSKA (reference sequence). The CDR3 sequence is 14 residues long. Trimming removed 2 bases at V and 14 bases at J, with 22 bases between. The CDR3 here is CSARQGLAGSYEHF. DNA of the CDR3: TGCAGTGCTAGACAGGGACTAGCGGGTAGCTACGAGCATTTT.

J is TRBJ1-5 and V is TRBV20-1; 8 bases agree with TRBD1. The V gene end was trimmed by 4 bases and the J gene end by 0 bases; junction bases not matched to a gene: 2. Germline V gene lookup returns CDR1 DFQATT and CDR2 SNEGSKA (reference sequence). This CDR3 spans 14 amino acids. The CDR3 reads CSATTGDSNQPQHF. Here the CDR3 DNA reads TGCAGTGCTACGACAGGGGATAGCAATCAGCCCCAGCATTTT.

The chain uses TRBV7-2 and TRBJ1-3; D is ambiguous. V was shortened by 5 bases and J by 1 base, with 12 bases between the two germline ends. The germline V gene encodes CDR1 SGHTA and CDR2 FQGNSA. This CDR3 has 15 residues. This CDR3 is CASSGRSLSGNTIYF. The CDR3 DNA reads as TGTGCCAGCAGCGGCCGCTCTCTTTCTGGAAACACCATATATTTT.

This clonotype was picked up many times. The V call is TRBV29-1, the J call TRBJ2-7; the match to TRBD2 covers 8 bases. The V and J ends lost 6 bases and 7 bases, in that order; junction bases with no gene match: 8. The CDR3 covers 12 residues. CDR1 SQVTM and CDR2 ANQGSEA come from the germline V gene. CDR3 amino acids: CSVVGLAGEQYF. The CDR3 DNA reads as TGCAGCGTCGTCGGACTAGCTGGGGAGCAGTACTTC.

This clonotype has just a few counts. The rearrangement joins TRBV7-2 to TRBJ2-7; 7 nucleotides match TRBD2. The length of the CDR3 is 15 residues. Germline CDR1 and CDR2: SGHTA and FQGNSA. After removal of 8 bases from V and 3 bases from J, the junction contained 13 bases not matched to a gene. This CDR3 reads CASSPSLRGIYEQYF. Written as DNA, the CDR3 is TGTGCCAGCTCTCCTTCTTTGCGGGGGATCTACGAGCAGTACTTC. Filled out from reference TRBV7-2 and TRBJ2-7, the complete variable domain reads GAGVSQSPSNKVTEKGKDVELRCDPISGHTALYWYRQSLGQGLEFLIYFQGNSAPDKSGLPSDRFSAERTGGSVSTLTIQRTQQEDSAVYLCASSPSLRGIYEQYFGPGTRLTVT.

This clonotype has a count of ten or more. A junction boundary mismatches the germline segment, possibly from a read error. V and J are TRBV7-3 and TRBJ1-2; D possibly corresponds to TRBD1 (6 bases). Germline V lookup: CDR1 SGHTA, CDR2 FQGTGA. This CDR3 region has 14 residues. This chain's CDR3 is CASSLTRTAYGYTF. The CDR3 bases are TGTGCCAGCAGCCTAACCCGGACAGCCTATGGCTACACCTTC.

This clonotype was seen a few times. The J gene is TRBJ2-7, the V gene TRBV19, with TRBD1 matching over 7 bases. The CDR3 consists of 15 residues. V dropped 3 bases and J dropped 2; count of bases not matched to a gene: 7. CDR1 and CDR2 from the germline V gene are LNHDA and SQIVND (reference sequence). CDR3 region: CASSMRQGSTYEQYF. For the CDR3, the DNA is TGTGCCAGTAGTATGAGACAGGGAAGCACCTACGAGCAGTACTTC.

This clonotype has only a few counts. Here the CDR3 reads CASSYGGRGLYEQYF. The CDR3 bases are TGTGCCAGCAGTTACGGCGGCAGGGGACTCTACGAGCAGTACTTC. J is TRBJ2-7 and V is TRBV6-5; D possibly uses TRBD1 or TRBD2 (6 bases each). The CDR3 is 15 residues long. V dropped 2 bases and J dropped 3 bases, with 14 bases sitting between them. Germline V gives CDR1 MNHEY, CDR2 SVGAGI.

The rearrangement uses TRBV7-9 and TRBJ1-2, with 10 bases that match TRBD1. Trimming removed 7 bases from V and 7 bases from J; junction bases left unmatched: 12. CDR3 length: 15 residues. CDR1 and CDR2 from the germline V gene are SEHNR and FQNEAQ (reference sequence). CDR3 in amino acids: CASTETGTGVGGYTF. In nucleotides, the CDR3 is TGTGCCAGCACCGAAACCGGGACAGGGGTCGGTGGCTACACCTTC.

This clonotype was counted at least ten times. The CDR3 coding sequence is TGTGCCAGCAGGTGGGGCGAGGTCACTGAAGCTTTCTTT. Amino acid sequence: CASRWGEVTEAFF. V usage is TRBV25-1 and J usage is TRBJ1-1, with D possibly being TRBD1 (5 bases). Germline CDR1 is MGHDK and CDR2 is SYGVNS. V shed 6 bases and J shed 4 bases, with 12 bases lying between them. The CDR3 consists of 13 residues.

In this sample, this clonotype turned up many times. A junction end diverges from the germline sequence, so it may reflect a read error. The chain joins TRBV7-8 to TRBJ1-3; D might be TRBD1 (6 bases). Germline CDR1 reads SGHVS; CDR2 reads FQNEAQ. The CDR3 loop spans 14 amino acids. The CDR3: CASGLGTSGNTIYF. CDR3 nucleotide sequence: TGTGCCAGCGGCTTGGGGACATCTGGAAACACCATATATTTT.

The V call is TRBV7-6, the J call TRBJ2-5; possibly TRBD2 for D (6 bases). Trimming removed 5 bases from V and 5 bases from J, with 15 bases in between. The CDR3 has 14 residues. CDR1 is SGHVS and CDR2 is FNYEAQ in the germline V gene. The CDR3 bases are TGTGCCAGCAGCCCCCGTGGGGCGGGGGAGACCCAGTACTTC. Its protein is CASSPRGAGETQYF.

Written as DNA, the CDR3 is TGCGCCAGCAGCTACGGGACCCTGCTCTTCAGCTCCTACGAGCAGTACTTC. Encoded protein: CASSYGTLLFSSYEQYF. The chain recombines TRBV5-1 with TRBJ2-7; perhaps D is TRBD1 or TRBD2 (5 bases each). Trimming left V 3 bases short and J 0 bases short, with 19 bases between. Germline CDR1 reads SGHRS; CDR2 reads YFSETQ. The CDR3 is 17 residues long.

This clonotype was found many times. The chain couples TRBV29-1 to TRBJ1-1; no definite D call. Germline CDR1 is SQVTM and CDR2 is ANQGSEA. This CDR3 has 10 residues. V was clipped by 6 bases and J by 1 base, with 3 bases between them. CDR3 protein: CSVKNTEAFF. Written as DNA, the CDR3 is TGCAGCGTCAAGAACACTGAAGCTTTCTTT.

This clonotype has ten or more counts. This CDR3 is CASSLTSGLVVEQYF. The CDR3, as DNA: TGTGCCAGCAGCTTAACTTCAGGGCTAGTCGTCGAGCAGTACTTC. This rearrangement joins TRBV13 to TRBJ2-7, with D maybe TRBD1 (5 bases). The CDR3 loop spans 15 amino acids. V shed 2 bases and J shed 6 bases, with 17 bases lying between them. CDR1 is PRHDT and CDR2 is FYEKMQ in the germline V gene (reference sequence).

The genes are TRBV7-2 and TRBJ2-7; D is undetermined. V was pared by 0 bases and J by 5 bases, with 8 bases between. The CDR3 extends over 13 amino acids. Germline V CDR1 and CDR2: SGHTA, FQGNSA. The CDR3 sequence is CASSLASNDEQYF. The DNA of the CDR3 is TGTGCCAGCAGCTTAGCTAGCAACGACGAGCAGTACTTC.

The chain carries TRBV7-9 and TRBJ2-7; no clear D gene. The DNA matches TRBJ2-1 better at its end, which makes the J call doubtful. CDR1 is SEHNR and CDR2 is FQNEAQ in the germline V gene (reference sequence). The CDR3 sequence is 12 residues long. CDR3 DNA: TGTGCCAGCAGCGTAGTTGATCGGGAGCAGTTCTTC. The encoded protein is CASSVVDREQFF.